These 11 T cell receptor beta chains originate from one sample sequenced in a study of T cells in Graves' hyperthyroidism and ophthalmopathy. RNA transcripts yielded amplified TCR beta CDR3 regions. HTBI primers were used for first-round RT-PCR of the TCR CDR3. TCRdb used MiXCR to reprocess the multiplex PCR reads, holding one entry per CDR3 protein. Altogether around 700,000 distinct CDR3 sequences are present, 30% to 40% being singletons, with the ten largest covering more than 25%. Input material: blood. The receptor source for this set is a woman aged 40 to 50 with Graves' hyperthyroidism.

As concerns this clonotype: A much larger clone is a single base away; this may be a read error. The V call is TRBV4-3, the J call TRBJ2-7; a weak D match, TRBD1 (6 bases). Germline assignment: CDR1 LGHNA and CDR2 YSLEER. There are 15 residues in the CDR3. CDR3 bases: TGCGCCAGCGGCCAGACCGGGACACTTACCTACGAGCAGTACTTC. Translated, it gives CASGQTGTLTYEQYF.

V and J are TRBV27 and TRBJ2-2, with a tentative D call TRBD1 (5 bases). Germline V gene lookup returns CDR1 MNHEY and CDR2 SMNVEV (reference sequence). There are 16 residues in the CDR3. V lost 6 bases to trimming and J lost 4 bases, with 18 bases between them. CDR3 residues: CASSPLDSTTTGELFF. The CDR3, as DNA: TGTGCCAGCAGCCCCCTTGACAGTACAACCACCGGGGAGCTGTTTTTT.

This clonotype was observed many times. This chain uses TRBV19 with TRBJ2-2; either TRBD1 or TRBD2 may supply D (6 bases each). The V end lost 8 bases, the J end lost 4 bases, and 17 bases lay between the germline ends. There are 15 residues in the CDR3. CDR1 is LNHDA, CDR2 SQIVND, per germline (reference sequence). The CDR3 here is CASGRTASTTGELFF. CDR3 coding DNA: TGTGCCAGTGGGAGGACAGCATCCACCACCGGGGAGCTGTTTTTT.

This clonotype was seen at least ten times. This rearrangement joins TRBV9 to TRBJ1-5; D is possibly TRBD1 (5 bases). The CDR3 has 14 amino acids. CDR1 SGDLS and CDR2 YYNGEE come from the germline V gene. V lost 2 bases and J 7 bases, leaving 13 bases between the germline ends. The CDR3 region is CASSVGQPGQPQHF. CDR3 coding DNA: TGTGCCAGCAGCGTCGGACAACCCGGGCAGCCCCAGCATTTT.

The sample holds many counts of this clonotype. The chain has TRBV7-2 and TRBJ2-2; 12 bases are a match to TRBD2. Germline V gene sequence: CDR1 SGHTA, CDR2 FQGNSA. V trimming: 4 bases; J trimming: 8 bases; junction bases outside the gene matches: 5. The CDR3 has 15 amino acids. CDR3 coding DNA: TGTGCCAGCAGCTCGAGACTAGCGGGAGAAGGGGAGCTGTTTTTT. Translating gives CASSSRLAGEGELFF. Full variable domain (remainder filled in from reference TRBV7-2 and TRBJ2-2): GAGVSQSPSNKVTEKGKDVELRCDPISGHTALYWYRQSLGQGLEFLIYFQGNSAPDKSGLPSDRFSAERTGGSVSTLTIQRTQQEDSAVYLCASSSRLAGEGELFFGEGSRLTVL.

This sequence joins TRBV27 and TRBJ2-7, with TRBD1 identical over 10 bases. CDR1 MNHEY and CDR2 SMNVEV come from the germline V gene (reference sequence). V shed 8 bases, J shed 3 bases, and the junction held 4 bases outside the gene matches. The CDR3 has 13 residues. The CDR3 DNA is TGTGCCAGCGCTAGGGACAGGGGCTACGAGCAGTACTTC. Translated, it gives CASARDRGYEQYF.

This clonotype was recorded many times. The chain joins TRBV29-1 to TRBJ1-1, with no clear D. The germline V gene has CDR1 SQVTM and CDR2 ANQGSEA. V gave up 7 bases and J gave up 1 base, with 10 bases separating them. The CDR3 is 12 residues long. In nucleotides, the CDR3 is TGCAGCGCCTCTACGGGGAACACTGAAGCTTTCTTT. Translated: CSASTGNTEAFF.

This clonotype occurred a few times. The chain couples TRBV6-5 to TRBJ1-5, with D possibly being TRBD1 (5 bases). The germline gives CDR1 MNHEY, CDR2 SVGAGI. This CDR3 spans 12 amino acids. V lost 6 bases and J 7 bases, leaving 10 bases between the germline ends. CDR3 in amino acids: CASRTGVQPQHF. The CDR3 DNA sequence: TGTGCCAGCAGGACGGGGGTGCAGCCCCAGCATTTT.

This sequence joins TRBV3-1 and TRBJ1-1; D may be TRBD1 (6 bases). The CDR3 consists of 14 residues. The V end lost 4 bases, the J end lost 5 bases, and 14 bases lay between the germline ends. Germline lookup yields CDR1 LGHDT and CDR2 YNNKEL (reference sequence). The CDR3 coding sequence is TGTGCCAGCAGCCCTTCGGACAGAGGGACTGAAGCTTTCTTT. Translating gives CASSPSDRGTEAFF.

This clonotype showed up just once. The chain recombines TRBV19 with TRBJ1-2; D possibly corresponds to TRBD1 (6 bases). Germline V gene sequence: CDR1 LNHDA, CDR2 SQIVND (reference sequence). There are 15 residues in the CDR3. V shed 9 bases and J shed 8 bases, with 25 bases lying between them. The CDR3 here is CASTTSAGGRRGYTF. CDR3 nucleotides: TGTGCCAGCACCACCTCCGCGGGGGGGCGCAGAGGCTACACCTTC.

V usage is TRBV2 and J usage is TRBJ1-2, with TRBD1 identical over 7 bases. In germline, CDR1 is SNHLY, CDR2 FYNNEI. Trimming removed 4 bases from V and 4 bases from J; junction bases left unmatched: 9. This CDR3 contains 15 residues. Written as DNA, the CDR3 is TGTGCCAGCAGTGCTAGGTGGGGACAGAGCTATGGCTACACCTTC. Residues: CASSARWGQSYGYTF.